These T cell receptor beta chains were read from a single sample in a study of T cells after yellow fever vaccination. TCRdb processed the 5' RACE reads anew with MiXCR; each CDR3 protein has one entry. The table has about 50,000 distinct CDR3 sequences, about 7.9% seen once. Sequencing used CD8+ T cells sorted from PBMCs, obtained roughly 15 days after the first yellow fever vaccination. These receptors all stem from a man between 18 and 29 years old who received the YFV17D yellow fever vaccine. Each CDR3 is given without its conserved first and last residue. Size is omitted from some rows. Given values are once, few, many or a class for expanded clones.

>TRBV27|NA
ASSLSVSGPKV
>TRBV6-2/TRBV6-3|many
ASCHGANYGYT
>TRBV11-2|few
ASSLLSGDNSPLH
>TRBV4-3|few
ASSQDRGRGKNIQY
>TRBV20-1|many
SASQGSATEAF
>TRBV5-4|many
ASKLGAGELF
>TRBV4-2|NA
ASSHPSQVWAGWGTDTQY
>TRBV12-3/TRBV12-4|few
ASSLLGTGETQY
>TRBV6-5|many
ASSYSTGFNEQY
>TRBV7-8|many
ASSVDRLFYGYT
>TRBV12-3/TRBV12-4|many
ASSFWGGDQPQH
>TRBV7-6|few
ASSLQPRANYGYT
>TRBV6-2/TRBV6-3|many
ASSYLSVLSNQPQH
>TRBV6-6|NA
ATDRNTEAF
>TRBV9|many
ASSVESGGLVTDTQY
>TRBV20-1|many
SAISARAVEQF
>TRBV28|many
ASSFNRGRGETQY
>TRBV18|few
ASSLGTGGAYTEAF
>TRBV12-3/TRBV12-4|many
ASSPKRGPGNTIY
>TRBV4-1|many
ASSQVEFTEAF
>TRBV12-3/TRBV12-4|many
ASSLVANTGELF
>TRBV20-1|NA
SAIAGPSGTYEQY
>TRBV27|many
ASSLRLAFTGELF
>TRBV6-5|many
ASSYGEDDTGELF
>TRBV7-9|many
ASILPGQGNYNEQF
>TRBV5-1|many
ASSLAVLEGRKWDEQY
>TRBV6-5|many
ASSYPRGPVTGELF